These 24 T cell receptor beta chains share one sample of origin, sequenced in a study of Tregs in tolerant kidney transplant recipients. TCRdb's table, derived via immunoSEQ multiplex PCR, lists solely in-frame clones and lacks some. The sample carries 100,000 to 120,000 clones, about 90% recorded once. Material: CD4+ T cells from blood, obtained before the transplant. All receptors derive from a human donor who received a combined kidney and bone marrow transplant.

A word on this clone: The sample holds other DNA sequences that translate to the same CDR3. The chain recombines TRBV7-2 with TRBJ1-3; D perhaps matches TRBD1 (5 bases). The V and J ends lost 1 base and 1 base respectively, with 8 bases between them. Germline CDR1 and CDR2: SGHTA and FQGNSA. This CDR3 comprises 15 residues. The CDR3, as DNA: TGTGCCAGCAGCTTAGGTCCAGGGTCTGGAAACACCATATATTTT. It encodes CASSLGPGSGNTIYF.

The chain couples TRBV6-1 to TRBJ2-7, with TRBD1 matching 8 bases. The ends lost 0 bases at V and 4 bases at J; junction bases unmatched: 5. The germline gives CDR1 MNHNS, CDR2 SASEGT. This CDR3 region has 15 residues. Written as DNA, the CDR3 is TGTGCCAGCAGTGAAGCGCCAGGGGGCGGGTACGAGCAGTACTTC. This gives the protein CASSEAPGGGYEQYF.

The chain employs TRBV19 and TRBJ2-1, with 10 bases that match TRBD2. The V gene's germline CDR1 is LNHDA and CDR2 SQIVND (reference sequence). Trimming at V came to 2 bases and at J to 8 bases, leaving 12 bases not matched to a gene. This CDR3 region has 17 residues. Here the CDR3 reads CASSIIWASGSDDEQFF. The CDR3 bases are TGTGCCAGTAGTATAATTTGGGCTAGCGGGAGTGATGATGAGCAGTTCTTC.

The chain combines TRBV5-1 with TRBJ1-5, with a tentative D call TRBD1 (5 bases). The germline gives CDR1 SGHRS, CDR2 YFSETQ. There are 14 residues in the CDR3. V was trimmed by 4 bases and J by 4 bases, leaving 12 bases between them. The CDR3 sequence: CASSTMGGNQPQHF. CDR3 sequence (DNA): TGCGCCAGCAGCACCATGGGGGGAAATCAGCCCCAGCATTTT.

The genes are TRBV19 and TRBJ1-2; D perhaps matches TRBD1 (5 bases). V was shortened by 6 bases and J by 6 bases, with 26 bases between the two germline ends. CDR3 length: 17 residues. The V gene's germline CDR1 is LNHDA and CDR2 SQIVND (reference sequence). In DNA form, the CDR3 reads TGTGCCAGTAGACGTCGGGAGGGGATGGTTGTGGGAAATGGCTACACCTTC. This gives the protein CASRRREGMVVGNGYTF.

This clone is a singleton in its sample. This CDR3 is CASSLAPLGGPGELFF. CDR3 nucleotides: TGCGCCAGCAGCTTGGCGCCTTTAGGGGGCCCCGGGGAGCTGTTTTTT. The V gene is TRBV5-1, the J gene TRBJ2-2, with 7 bases identical to TRBD1. Germline CDR1 and CDR2: SGHRS and YFSETQ. The V and J ends lost 0 bases and 6 bases, in that order; junction bases with no gene match: 8. The CDR3 extends over 16 amino acids. Full variable domain (missing parts from reference TRBV5-1 and TRBJ2-2): KAGVTQTPRYLIKTRGQQVTLSCSPISGHRSVSWYQQTPGQGLQFLFEYFSETQRNKGNFPGRFSGRQFSNSRSEMNVSTLELGDSALYLCASSLAPLGGPGELFFGEGSRLTVL.

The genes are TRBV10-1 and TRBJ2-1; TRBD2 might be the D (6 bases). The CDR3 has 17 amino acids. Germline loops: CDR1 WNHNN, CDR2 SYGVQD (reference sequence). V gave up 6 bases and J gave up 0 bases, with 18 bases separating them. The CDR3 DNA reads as TGCGCCAGCAGCCCAGAGTGGGACGGGGGCTCCTACAATGAGCAGTTCTTC. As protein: CASSPEWDGGSYNEQFF.

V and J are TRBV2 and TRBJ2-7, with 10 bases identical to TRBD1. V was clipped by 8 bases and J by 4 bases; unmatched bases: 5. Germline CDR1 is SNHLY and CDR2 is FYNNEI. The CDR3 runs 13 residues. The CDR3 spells CASGTGAGYEQYF. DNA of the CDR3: TGTGCCAGCGGGACAGGGGCCGGGTACGAGCAGTACTTC.

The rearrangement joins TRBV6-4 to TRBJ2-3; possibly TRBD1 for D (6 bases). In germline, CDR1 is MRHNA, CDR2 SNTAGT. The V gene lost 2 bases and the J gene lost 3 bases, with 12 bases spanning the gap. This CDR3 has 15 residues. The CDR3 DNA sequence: TGTGCCAGCAGTGACGGCAGGGGTTTTACAGATACGCAGTATTTT. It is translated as CASSDGRGFTDTQYF.

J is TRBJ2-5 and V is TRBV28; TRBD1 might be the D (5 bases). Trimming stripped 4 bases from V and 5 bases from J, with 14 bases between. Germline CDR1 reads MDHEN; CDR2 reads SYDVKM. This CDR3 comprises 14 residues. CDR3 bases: TGTGCCAGCAGTTCAGTCCAGGGTATGGAGACCCAGTACTTC. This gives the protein CASSSVQGMETQYF.

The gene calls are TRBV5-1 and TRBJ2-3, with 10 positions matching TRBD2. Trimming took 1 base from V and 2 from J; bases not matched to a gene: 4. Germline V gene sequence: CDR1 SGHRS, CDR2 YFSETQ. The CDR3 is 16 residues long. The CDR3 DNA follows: TGCGCCAGCAGCTTGTCTAGCGGGAGCAACACAGATACGCAGTATTTT. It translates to CASSLSSGSNTDTQYF.

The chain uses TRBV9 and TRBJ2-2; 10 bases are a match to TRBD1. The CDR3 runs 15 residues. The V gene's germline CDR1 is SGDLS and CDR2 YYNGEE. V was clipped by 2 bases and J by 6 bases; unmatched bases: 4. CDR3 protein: CASSVAGQGPGELFF. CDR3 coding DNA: TGTGCCAGCAGCGTGGCGGGACAGGGGCCCGGGGAGCTGTTTTTT. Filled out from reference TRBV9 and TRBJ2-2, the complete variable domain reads DSGVTQTPKHLITATGQRVTLRCSPRSGDLSVYWYQQSLDQGLQFLIQYYNGEERAKGNILERFSAQQFPDLHSELNLSSLELGDSALYFCASSVAGQGPGELFFGEGSRLTVL.

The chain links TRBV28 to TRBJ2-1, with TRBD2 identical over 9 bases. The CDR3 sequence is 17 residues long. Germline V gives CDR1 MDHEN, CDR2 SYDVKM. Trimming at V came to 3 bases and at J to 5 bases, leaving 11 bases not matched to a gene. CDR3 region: CASSFLGRAGGDNEQFF. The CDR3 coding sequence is TGTGCCAGCAGTTTCCTTGGCCGGGCGGGAGGGGACAATGAGCAGTTCTTC.

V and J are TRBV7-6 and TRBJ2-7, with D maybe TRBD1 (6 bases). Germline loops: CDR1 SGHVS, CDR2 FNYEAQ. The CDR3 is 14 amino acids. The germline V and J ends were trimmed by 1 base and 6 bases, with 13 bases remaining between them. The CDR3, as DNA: TGTGCCAGCAGCTTAGAACAGGGTGGTGCCGAGCAGTACTTC. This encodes CASSLEQGGAEQYF.

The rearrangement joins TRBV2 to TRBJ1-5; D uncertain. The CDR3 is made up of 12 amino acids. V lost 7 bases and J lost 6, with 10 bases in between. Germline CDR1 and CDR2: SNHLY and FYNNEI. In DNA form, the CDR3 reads TGTGCCAGCACCGGTGGTGGTCAGCCCCAGCATTTT. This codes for CASTGGGQPQHF.

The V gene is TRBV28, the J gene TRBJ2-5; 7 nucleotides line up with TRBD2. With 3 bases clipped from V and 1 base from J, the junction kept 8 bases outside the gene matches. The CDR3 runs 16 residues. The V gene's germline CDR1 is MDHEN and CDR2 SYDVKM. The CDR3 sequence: CASSFQPGGGQETQYF. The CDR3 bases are TGTGCCAGCAGTTTTCAGCCCGGCGGGGGCCAAGAGACCCAGTACTTC.

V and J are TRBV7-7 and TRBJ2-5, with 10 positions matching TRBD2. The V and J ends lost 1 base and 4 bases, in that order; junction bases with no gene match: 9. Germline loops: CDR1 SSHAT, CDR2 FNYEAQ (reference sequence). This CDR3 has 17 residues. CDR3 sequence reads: CASSLGGLAGVGETQYF. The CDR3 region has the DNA TGTGCCAGCAGCTTAGGCGGGCTAGCGGGAGTAGGAGAGACCCAGTACTTC.

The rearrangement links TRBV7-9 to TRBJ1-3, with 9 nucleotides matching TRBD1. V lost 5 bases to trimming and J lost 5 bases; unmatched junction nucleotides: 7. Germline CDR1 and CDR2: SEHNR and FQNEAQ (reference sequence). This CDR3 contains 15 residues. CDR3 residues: CASSQGQGWRNTIYF. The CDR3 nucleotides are TGTGCCAGCAGCCAGGGACAGGGATGGAGAAACACCATATATTTT.

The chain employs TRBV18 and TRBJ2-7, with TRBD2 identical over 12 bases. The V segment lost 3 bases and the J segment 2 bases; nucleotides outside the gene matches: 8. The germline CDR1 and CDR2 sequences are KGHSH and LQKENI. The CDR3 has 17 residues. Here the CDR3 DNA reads TGTGCCAGCTCACCCCTGGGACTAGCGGGTCCGGCCTACGAGCAGTACTTC. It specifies CASSPLGLAGPAYEQYF.

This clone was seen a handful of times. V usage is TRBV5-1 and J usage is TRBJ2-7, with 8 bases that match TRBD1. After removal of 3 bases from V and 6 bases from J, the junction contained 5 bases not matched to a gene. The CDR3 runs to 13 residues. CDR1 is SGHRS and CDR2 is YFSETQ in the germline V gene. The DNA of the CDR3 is TGCGCCAGCAGCTCCGGACAGGGAGGCGAGCAGTACTTC. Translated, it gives CASSSGQGGEQYF. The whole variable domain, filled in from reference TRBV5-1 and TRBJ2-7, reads KAGVTQTPRYLIKTRGQQVTLSCSPISGHRSVSWYQQTPGQGLQFLFEYFSETQRNKGNFPGRFSGRQFSNSRSEMNVSTLELGDSALYLCASSSGQGGEQYFGPGTRLTVT.

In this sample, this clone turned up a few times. As DNA, the CDR3 is TGTGCCAGCAGCTTAGGGACAGGTCGGTCCTACGAGCAGTACTTC. This sequence encodes CASSLGTGRSYEQYF. This chain links TRBV7-6 with TRBJ2-7, with TRBD1 matching over 7 bases. Germline V gives CDR1 SGHVS, CDR2 FNYEAQ. The CDR3 covers 15 residues. V trimming: 1 base; J trimming: 1 base; junction bases outside the gene matches: 4.

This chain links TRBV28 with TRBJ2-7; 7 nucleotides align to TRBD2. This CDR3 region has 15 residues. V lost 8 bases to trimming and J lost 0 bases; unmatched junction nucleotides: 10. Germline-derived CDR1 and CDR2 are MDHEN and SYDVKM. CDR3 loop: CASGGLGRPSYEQYF. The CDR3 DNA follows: TGTGCCAGCGGGGGTCTCGGGAGGCCCTCCTACGAGCAGTACTTC.

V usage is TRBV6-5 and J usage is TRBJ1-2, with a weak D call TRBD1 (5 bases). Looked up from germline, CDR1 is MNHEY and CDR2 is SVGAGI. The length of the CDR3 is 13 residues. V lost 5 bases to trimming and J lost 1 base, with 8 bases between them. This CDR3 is CASSAQVNYGYTF. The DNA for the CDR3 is TGTGCCAGCAGTGCACAGGTTAACTATGGCTACACCTTC.

This CDR3 is CASSSGGPNTEAFF. The CDR3 DNA is TGTGCCAGCAGTTCAGGGGGGCCGAACACTGAAGCTTTCTTT. This rearrangement joins TRBV2 to TRBJ1-1, with 7 bases matching TRBD1. The CDR3 is made up of 14 amino acids. V shed 5 bases, J shed 1 base, and the junction held 4 bases outside the gene matches. The V gene's germline CDR1 is SNHLY and CDR2 FYNNEI. Combining the CDR3 with reference TRBV2 and TRBJ1-1 gives the whole variable domain EPEVTQTPSHQVTQMGQEVILRCVPISNHLYFYWYRQILGQKVEFLVSFYNNEISEKSEIFDDQFSVERPDGSNFTLKIRSTKLEDSAMYFCASSSGGPNTEAFFGQGTRLTVV.